This T cell receptor beta chain was identified in a study of Graves' ophthalmopathy and Graves' hyperthyroidism. This clonotype was observed at least ten times. V was cut by 1 base and J by 0 bases, with 11 bases left in between. Germline V CDR1 and CDR2: SGHRS, YFSETQ. The CDR3 totals 16 residues. RNA served as the template for amplifying TCR beta CDR3 regions. The library came from an HTBI-primed first-round RT-PCR and a second-round multiplex PCR. TCRdb independently ran MiXCR on the multiplex PCR reads; one entry per CDR3 protein. The data contain hundreds of thousands of distinct CDR3 sequences, 22% of them singletons.

The sample comprised peripheral blood. The receptor comes from a woman younger than 30 with stable Graves' hyperthyroidism. Some clones in this sample may be carry-over from other donors' samples. The V and J genes are TRBV5-1 and TRBJ1-3; D is unresolved. The CDR3 region is CASSLTKLSSGNTIYF. The CDR3 coding sequence is TGCGCCAGCAGCTTGACGAAGCTGAGCTCTGGAAACACCATATATTTT.